This T cell receptor beta chain was captured by sequencing in a study of vaccination and CD4 T cells after COVID-19. On the study more broadly: The convalescent group had six males, four females, seven Caucasians, two Asians, one multiracial.

Trimming removed 10 bases at V and 2 bases at J, with 20 bases between. The length of the CDR3 is 16 residues. Germline assignment: CDR1 MGHDK and CDR2 SYGVNS. Treatment noted: roughly nine-day PBMC culture with coronavirus spike peptide pools or control peptides (ViraFEST assay). Cultures used 2.1 million or so PBMCs per well, about 10 IU/ml IL-2 and 8 to 10 ug/ml peptides. The table lists this clonotype with a few counts. Its antigen is undetermined. With the Oncomine TCR Beta short-read assay, DNA from cultured CD4+ T cells was sequenced. Investigators isolated genomic DNA from cultured CD4+ T cells. One entry per CDR3 protein, called by TCRdb with MiXCR from the PCR reads. The table has under 20,000 distinct CDR3 sequences, 31% seen once.

Source material: cultured CD4+ T cells from blood. This TCR was sampled from a human donor with COVID-19. V usage is TRBV25-1 and J usage is TRBJ2-2, with D possibly matching TRBD2 (6 bases). In nucleotides, the CDR3 is TGTGCCACCTTGATTGGGCGGGGCCAAAACACCGGGGAGCTGTTTTTT. Its translation: CATLIGRGQNTGELFF.